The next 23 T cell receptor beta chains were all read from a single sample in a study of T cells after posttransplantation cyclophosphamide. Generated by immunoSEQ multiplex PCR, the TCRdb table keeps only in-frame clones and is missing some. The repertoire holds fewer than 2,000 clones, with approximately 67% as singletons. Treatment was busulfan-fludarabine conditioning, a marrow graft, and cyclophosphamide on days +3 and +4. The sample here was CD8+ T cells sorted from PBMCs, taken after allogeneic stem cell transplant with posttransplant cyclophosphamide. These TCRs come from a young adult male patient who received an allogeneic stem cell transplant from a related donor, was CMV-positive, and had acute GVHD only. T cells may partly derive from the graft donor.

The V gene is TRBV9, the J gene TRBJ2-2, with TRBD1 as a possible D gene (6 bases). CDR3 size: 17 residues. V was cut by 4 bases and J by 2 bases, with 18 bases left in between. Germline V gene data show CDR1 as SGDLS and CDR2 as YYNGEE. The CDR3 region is CASSSRQVPHNTGELFF. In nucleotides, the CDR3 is TGTGCCAGCAGCTCCCGACAGGTCCCCCACAACACCGGGGAGCTGTTTTTT. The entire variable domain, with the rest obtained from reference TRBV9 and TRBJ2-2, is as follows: DSGVTQTPKHLITATGQRVTLRCSPRSGDLSVYWYQQSLDQGLQFLIQYYNGEERAKGNILERFSAQQFPDLHSELNLSSLELGDSALYFCASSSRQVPHNTGELFFGEGSRLTVL.

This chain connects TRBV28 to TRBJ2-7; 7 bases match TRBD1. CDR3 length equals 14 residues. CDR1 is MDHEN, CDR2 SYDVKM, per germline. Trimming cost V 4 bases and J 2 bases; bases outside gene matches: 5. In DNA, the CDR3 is TGTGCCAGCAGTTCGGGACAGATAACCTACGAGCAGTACTTC. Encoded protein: CASSSGQITYEQYF.

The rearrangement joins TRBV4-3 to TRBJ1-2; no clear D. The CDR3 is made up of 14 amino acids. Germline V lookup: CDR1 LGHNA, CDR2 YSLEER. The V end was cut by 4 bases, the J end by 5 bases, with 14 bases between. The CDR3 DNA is TGCGCCAGCAGCCGAAACAGAAGCCCTTATGGCTACACCTTC. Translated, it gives CASSRNRSPYGYTF.

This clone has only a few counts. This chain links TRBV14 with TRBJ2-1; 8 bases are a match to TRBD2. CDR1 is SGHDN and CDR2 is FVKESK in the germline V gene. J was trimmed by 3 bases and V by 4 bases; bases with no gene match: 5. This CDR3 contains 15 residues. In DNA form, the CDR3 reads TGTGCCAGCAGCCCAGCGGGGGCCTACTACAATGAGCAGTTCTTC. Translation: CASSPAGAYYNEQFF. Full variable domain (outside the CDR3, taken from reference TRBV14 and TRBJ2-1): EAGVTQFPSHSVIEKGQTVTLRCDPISGHDNLYWYRRVMGKEIKFLLHFVKESKQDESGMPNNRFLAERTGGTYSTLKVQPAELEDSGVYFCASSPAGAYYNEQFFGPGTRLTVL.

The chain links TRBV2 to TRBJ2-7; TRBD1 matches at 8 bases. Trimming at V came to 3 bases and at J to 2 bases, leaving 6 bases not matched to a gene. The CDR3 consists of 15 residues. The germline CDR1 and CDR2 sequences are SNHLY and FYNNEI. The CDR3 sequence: CASSEDRVLPYEQYF. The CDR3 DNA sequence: TGTGCCAGCAGTGAGGACAGGGTCCTACCCTACGAGCAGTACTTC.

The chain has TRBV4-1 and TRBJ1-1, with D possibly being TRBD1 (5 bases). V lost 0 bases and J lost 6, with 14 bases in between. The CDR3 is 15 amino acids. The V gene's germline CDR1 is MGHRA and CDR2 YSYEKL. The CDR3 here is CASSQDGVGEAEAFF. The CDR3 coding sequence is TGCGCCAGCAGCCAAGATGGGGTAGGGGAAGCTGAAGCTTTCTTT.

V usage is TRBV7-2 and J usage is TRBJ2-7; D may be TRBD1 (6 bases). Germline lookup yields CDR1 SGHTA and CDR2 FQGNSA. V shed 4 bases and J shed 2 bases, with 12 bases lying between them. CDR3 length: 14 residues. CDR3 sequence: CASSYGGRAYEQYF. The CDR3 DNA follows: TGTGCCAGCAGCTATGGGGGCAGGGCCTACGAGCAGTACTTC.

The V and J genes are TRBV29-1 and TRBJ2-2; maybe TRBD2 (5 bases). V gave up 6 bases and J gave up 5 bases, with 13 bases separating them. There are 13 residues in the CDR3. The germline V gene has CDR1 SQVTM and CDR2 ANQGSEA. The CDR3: CSVVGLETGELFF. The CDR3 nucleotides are TGCAGCGTCGTAGGACTGGAAACCGGGGAGCTGTTTTTT.

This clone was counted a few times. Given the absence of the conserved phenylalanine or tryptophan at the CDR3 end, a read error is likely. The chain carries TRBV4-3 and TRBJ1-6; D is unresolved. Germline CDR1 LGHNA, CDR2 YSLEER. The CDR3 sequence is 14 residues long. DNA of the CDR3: TGCGCCAGCAGCCATTTGACTTATAATTCTCCCCTCCACTTG. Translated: CASSHLTYNSPLHL.

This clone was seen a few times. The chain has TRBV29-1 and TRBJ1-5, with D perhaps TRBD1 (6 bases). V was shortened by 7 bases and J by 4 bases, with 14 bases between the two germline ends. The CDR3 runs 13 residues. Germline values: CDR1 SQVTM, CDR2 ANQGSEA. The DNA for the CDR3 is TGCAGCGCTGAGGGGGGGCCGAATCAGCCCCAGCATTTT. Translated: CSAEGGPNQPQHF.

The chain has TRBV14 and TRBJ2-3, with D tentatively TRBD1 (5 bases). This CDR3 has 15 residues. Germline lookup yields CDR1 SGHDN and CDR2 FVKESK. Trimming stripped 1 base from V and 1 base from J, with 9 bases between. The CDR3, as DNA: TGTGCCAGCAGCCAAGTGATAGGGGGCACAGATACGCAGTATTTT. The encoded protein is CASSQVIGGTDTQYF.

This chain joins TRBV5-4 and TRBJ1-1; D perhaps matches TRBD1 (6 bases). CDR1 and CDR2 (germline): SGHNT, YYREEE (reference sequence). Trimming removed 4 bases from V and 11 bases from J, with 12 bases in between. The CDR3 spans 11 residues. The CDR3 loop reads CASSTNRVAFF. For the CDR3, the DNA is TGTGCCAGCAGCACGAACAGGGTCGCTTTCTTT.

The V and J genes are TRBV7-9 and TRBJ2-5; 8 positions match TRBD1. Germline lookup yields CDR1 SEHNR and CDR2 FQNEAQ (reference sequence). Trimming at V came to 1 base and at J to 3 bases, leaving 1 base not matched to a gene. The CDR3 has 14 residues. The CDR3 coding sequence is TGTGCCAGCAGCTTAGGGACAGGGAAAGAGACCCAGTACTTC. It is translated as CASSLGTGKETQYF. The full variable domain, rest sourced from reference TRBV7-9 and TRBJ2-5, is DTGVSQNPRHKITKRGQNVTFRCDPISEHNRLYWYRQTLGQGPEFLTYFQNEAQLEKSRLLSDRFSAERPKGSFSTLEIQRTEQGDSAMYLCASSLGTGKETQYFGPGTRLLVL.

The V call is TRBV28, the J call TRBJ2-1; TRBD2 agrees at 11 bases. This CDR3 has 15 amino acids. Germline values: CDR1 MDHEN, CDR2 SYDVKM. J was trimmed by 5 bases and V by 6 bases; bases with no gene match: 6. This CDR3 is CASSPTSGAHNEQFF. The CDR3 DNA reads TGTGCCAGCAGCCCGACTAGCGGGGCCCACAATGAGCAGTTCTTC.

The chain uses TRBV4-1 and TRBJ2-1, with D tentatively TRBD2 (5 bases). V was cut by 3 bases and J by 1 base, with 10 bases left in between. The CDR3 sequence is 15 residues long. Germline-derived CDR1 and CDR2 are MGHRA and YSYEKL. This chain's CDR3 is CASSHKADSYNEQFF. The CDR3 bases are TGCGCCAGCAGCCACAAAGCGGATTCCTACAATGAGCAGTTCTTC.

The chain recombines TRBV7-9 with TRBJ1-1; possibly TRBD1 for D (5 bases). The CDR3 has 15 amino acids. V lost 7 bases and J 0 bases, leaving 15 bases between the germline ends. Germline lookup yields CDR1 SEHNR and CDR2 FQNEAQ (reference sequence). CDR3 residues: CASTVNRYMNTEAFF. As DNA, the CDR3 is TGTGCCAGCACCGTAAACAGGTACATGAACACTGAAGCTTTCTTT.

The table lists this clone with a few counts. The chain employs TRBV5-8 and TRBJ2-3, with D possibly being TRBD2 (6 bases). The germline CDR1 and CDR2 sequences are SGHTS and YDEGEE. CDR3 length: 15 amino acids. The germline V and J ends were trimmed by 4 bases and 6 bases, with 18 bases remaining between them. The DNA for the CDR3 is TGTGCCAGCAGCCCACCGACGGGGGAGAGGGATACGCAGTATTTT. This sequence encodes CASSPPTGERDTQYF.

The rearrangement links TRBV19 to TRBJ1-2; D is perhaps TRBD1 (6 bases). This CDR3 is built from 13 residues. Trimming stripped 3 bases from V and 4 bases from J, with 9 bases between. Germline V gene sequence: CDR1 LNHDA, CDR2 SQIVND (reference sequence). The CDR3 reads CASSIGGLYGYTF. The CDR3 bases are TGTGCCAGTAGTATTGGGGGCCTCTATGGCTACACCTTC.

The CDR3 coding sequence is TGTGCCAGCAGCAACCGGGACAGGATAAGCGGGGCTGAAGCTTTCTTT. Translating it yields CASSNRDRISGAEAFF. The chain joins TRBV7-9 to TRBJ1-1; TRBD1 agrees at 8 bases. J lost 6 bases, V lost 5 bases, and 14 bases had no gene match. The CDR3 is 16 amino acids. The germline V gene encodes CDR1 SEHNR and CDR2 FQNEAQ (reference sequence).

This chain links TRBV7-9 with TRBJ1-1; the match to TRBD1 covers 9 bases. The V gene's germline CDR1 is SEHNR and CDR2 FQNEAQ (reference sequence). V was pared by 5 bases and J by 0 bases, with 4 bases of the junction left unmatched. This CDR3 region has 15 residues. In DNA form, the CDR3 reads TGTGCCAGCAGCCAGGGACAGGGCATGAACACTGAAGCTTTCTTT. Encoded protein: CASSQGQGMNTEAFF.

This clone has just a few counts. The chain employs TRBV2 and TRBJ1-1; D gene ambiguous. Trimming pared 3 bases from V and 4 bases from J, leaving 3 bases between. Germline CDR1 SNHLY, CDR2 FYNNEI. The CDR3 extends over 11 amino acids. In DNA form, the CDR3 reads TGTGCCAGCAGTGAGAGCACTGAAGCTTTCTTT. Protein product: CASSESTEAFF.

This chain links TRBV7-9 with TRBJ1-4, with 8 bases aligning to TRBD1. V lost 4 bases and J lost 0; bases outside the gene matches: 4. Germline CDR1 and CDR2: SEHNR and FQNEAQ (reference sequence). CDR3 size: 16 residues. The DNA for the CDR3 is TGTGCCAGCAGCTCAAACAGGGGGGCAACTAATGAAAAACTGTTTTTT. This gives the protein CASSSNRGATNEKLFF.

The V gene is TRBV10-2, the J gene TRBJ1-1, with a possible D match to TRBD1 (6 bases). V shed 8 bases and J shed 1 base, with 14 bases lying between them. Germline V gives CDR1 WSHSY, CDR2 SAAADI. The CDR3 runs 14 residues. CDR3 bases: TGCGCCAGCTCGAGGGGGGGACAGAACACTGAAGCTTTCTTT. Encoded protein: CASSRGGQNTEAFF.